The entry below describes one T cell receptor (beta chain). After constant-region reverse-primer amplification, full-length variable regions underwent semi-nested PCR with Nested Universal Primer A. MiXCR, applied by TCRdb to the 5' RACE reads, yields one record per CDR3 protein. The repertoire holds around 34,000 distinct CDR3 sequences, over 20% seen once, with 2% to 2.5% in the top ten. Treg sorting used a CD4+CD25+CD127-/low gate. Sequencing was carried out using tumor-infiltrating Tregs sorted from the breast tumor. The sequence came from a female donor with breast cancer.

The CDR3 DNA follows: TGTGCCAGCAGCTTGACAGGCAATTCCTACGAGCAGTACTTC. Amino acids: CASSLTGNSYEQYF. This chain uses TRBV5-4 with TRBJ2-7; possible D gene TRBD1, 5 bases. Germline V gene data show CDR1 as SGHNT and CDR2 as YYREEE (reference sequence). The CDR3 loop spans 14 amino acids. V was trimmed by 1 base and J by 1 base, leaving 9 bases between them.